This T cell receptor beta chain is from a study of response to subunit inactivated influenza vaccine. The CDR3 runs to 16 residues. Germline CDR1 MGHDK, CDR2 SYGVNS. The trim removed 2 bases at V and 9 bases at J, leaving 8 bases unmatched. General study findings and limits: After each seasonal influenza vaccination, few new T cells are recruited, the authors suggested.

As concerns this clonotype: The target antigen is unknown.

TCRdb called the RT-PCR reads again in MiXCR, with one record for every CDR3 protein. The data contain about 780,000 distinct CDR3 sequences, around a sixth of them singletons. The input for sequencing was PBMCs from blood, taken more than 4 days after vaccination. The TCR sequence derives from a man in his fifties or sixties who received an inactivated influenza vaccine. The chain recombines TRBV25-1 with TRBJ2-1; 12 bases align to TRBD2. This CDR3 reads CASSERRLAGEGEQFF. The DNA of the CDR3 is TGTGCCAGCAGTGAACGGCGACTAGCGGGGGAGGGTGAGCAGTTCTTC.